This record concerns one T cell receptor (beta chain) sequence. The sample belongs to a study of blood T cell repertoires in COVID-19. Background on the study: PBMCs, B-cell-depleted T cells, or T cells were the source of the cDNA or gDNA that made up the material.

Libraries were prepared by immunoSEQ multiplex PCR; TCRdb keeps only in-frame clonotypes and omits some of them. The repertoire holds 200,000 to 250,000 clones, just over 85% seen once, with more than 3.5% in the top ten. The sample consisted of PBMCs or T cells enriched from blood (not recorded which). The clonotype comes from a woman aged 40 to 50 with acute COVID-19.

DNA for the CDR3: TGTGCCAGCAGCCCGCGGGGACCTTACGAGCAGTACTTC. It translates to CASSPRGPYEQYF. J is TRBJ2-7 and V is TRBV6-5; tentatively, D is TRBD2 (6 bases). The CDR3 runs to 13 residues. The germline V and J ends were trimmed by 6 bases and 4 bases, with 13 bases remaining between them. Per the germline V gene, CDR1 is MNHEY and CDR2 is SVGAGI.